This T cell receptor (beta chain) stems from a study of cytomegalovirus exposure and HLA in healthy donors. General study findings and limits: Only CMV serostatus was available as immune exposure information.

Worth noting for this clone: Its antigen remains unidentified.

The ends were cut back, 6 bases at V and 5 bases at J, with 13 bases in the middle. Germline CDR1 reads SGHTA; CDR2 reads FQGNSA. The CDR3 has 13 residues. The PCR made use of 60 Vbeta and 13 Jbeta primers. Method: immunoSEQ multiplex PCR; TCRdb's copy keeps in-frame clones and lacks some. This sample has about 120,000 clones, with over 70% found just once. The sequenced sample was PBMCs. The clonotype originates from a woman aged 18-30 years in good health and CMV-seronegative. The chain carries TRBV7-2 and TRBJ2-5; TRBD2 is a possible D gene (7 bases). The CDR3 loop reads CASRGGGSETQYF. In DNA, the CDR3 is TGTGCCAGCAGAGGGGGGGGCAGCGAGACCCAGTACTTC.